Following are 20 T cell receptor beta chains from one sample sequenced in a study of graft-versus-host responses after intestinal transplantation. Intraepithelial plus lamina propria lymphocytes were released by processing graft tissue. The assay was immunoSEQ multiplex PCR, and TCRdb's table has in-frame clones only and misses some. The sample holds 9,800 or so clones, 78% seen once. The sample in question was ileum tissue, obtained 500 to 550 days after intestinal transplant. These receptors all stem from a human patient who received an intestinal transplant, so some T cells may come from the graft donor.

This clone occurred once. V gene TRBV5-1 combines with J gene TRBJ2-5; D is possibly TRBD1 (5 bases). The DNA end is a closer match to TRBJ2-7, so the J assignment may be wrong. Germline V gene sequence: CDR1 SGHRS, CDR2 YFSETQ. The CDR3 extends over 13 amino acids. CDR3 protein: CASSLGQSYEQYF. The DNA of the CDR3 is TGCGCCAGCAGCTTGGGACAGAGCTACGAGCAGTACTTC.

The chain combines TRBV5-1 with TRBJ2-2; D remains ambiguous. The CDR3 has 14 residues. Germline CDR1 and CDR2: SGHRS and YFSETQ. V lost 4 bases, J lost 7 bases, and 14 bases lay in between. The CDR3 reads CASSTTLSGGELFF. The DNA of the CDR3 is TGCGCCAGCAGCACTACACTCTCCGGCGGGGAGCTGTTTTTT.

This clone has only a few counts. This chain links TRBV7-9 with TRBJ1-4; D perhaps matches TRBD1 (5 bases). V shed 4 bases and J shed 6 bases, with 12 bases lying between them. CDR1 is SEHNR and CDR2 is FQNEAQ in the germline V gene (reference sequence). This CDR3 spans 14 amino acids. The chain's CDR3 is CASSSGGVDEKLFF. In DNA, the CDR3 is TGTGCCAGCAGCTCCGGGGGAGTGGATGAAAAACTGTTTTTT.

This clone showed up just once. The chain couples TRBV19 to TRBJ1-2; 7 nucleotides match TRBD1. This CDR3 region has 16 residues. Germline V gene data show CDR1 as LNHDA and CDR2 as SQIVND (reference sequence). V dropped 9 bases and J dropped 1; count of bases not matched to a gene: 14. DNA of the CDR3: TGTGCCAGCCTGACATCCTCCGGGACAGTTAACTATGGCTACACCTTC. Its protein is CASLTSSGTVNYGYTF.

The chain uses TRBV5-6 and TRBJ2-7, with D maybe TRBD1 (5 bases). This CDR3 has 16 residues. Germline values: CDR1 SGHDT, CDR2 YYEEEE. Trimming took off 2 bases at V and 3 bases at J, with 18 bases between the two ends. The CDR3 DNA reads TGTGCCAGCAGCTTAGGTGTTTCAGGGAAGGGCTACGAGCAGTACTTC. Protein product: CASSLGVSGKGYEQYF.

V gene TRBV5-1 combines with J gene TRBJ2-3, with 9 bases matching TRBD2. The V and J ends lost 1 base and 5 bases, in that order; junction bases with no gene match: 8. Germline V gene sequence: CDR1 SGHRS, CDR2 YFSETQ. The CDR3 totals 16 residues. CDR3: CASSLIGGGAGDTQYF. CDR3 DNA sequence: TGCGCCAGCAGCTTGATCGGCGGGGGGGCCGGAGATACGCAGTATTTT.

This chain links TRBV9 with TRBJ2-3, with no clear D. V lost 0 bases and J lost 5, with 13 bases in between. There are 15 residues in the CDR3. The germline gives CDR1 SGDLS, CDR2 YYNGEE. The CDR3 sequence is CASSVAPGAGDTQYF. CDR3 DNA sequence: TGTGCCAGCAGCGTAGCTCCGGGTGCTGGAGATACGCAGTATTTT.

The chain uses TRBV4-1 and TRBJ1-1; D not certain. V was trimmed by 0 bases and J by 1 base, leaving 12 bases between them. The CDR3 is 16 amino acids. In germline, CDR1 is MGHRA, CDR2 YSYEKL. The CDR3 spells CASSQDKFPANTEAFF. In DNA, the CDR3 is TGCGCCAGCAGCCAAGATAAGTTTCCCGCGAACACTGAAGCTTTCTTT.

This chain joins TRBV27 and TRBJ1-1; 11 bases agree with TRBD1. The V and J ends lost 4 bases and 8 bases, in that order; junction bases with no gene match: 6. This CDR3 contains 14 residues. The germline CDR1 and CDR2 sequences are MNHEY and SMNVEV (reference sequence). This CDR3 is CASSWTGGGSEAFF. The CDR3 coding sequence is TGTGCCAGCAGTTGGACAGGGGGCGGATCCGAAGCTTTCTTT.

A single count supports this clone. The chain is built from TRBV7-2 and TRBJ2-7; D not certain. Between the trimmed V and J ends, which lost 2 bases and 9 bases, there was a span of 2 bases. The CDR3 runs to 9 residues. The germline gives CDR1 SGHTA, CDR2 FQGNSA. The chain's CDR3 is CASSLPQYF. The CDR3 DNA is TGTGCCAGCAGCTTACCGCAGTACTTC.

There are a few counts of this clone. V usage is TRBV27 and J usage is TRBJ1-5, with 9 bases identical to TRBD1. The CDR3 length is 15 residues. Germline V gene data show CDR1 as MNHEY and CDR2 as SMNVEV (reference sequence). Trimming took 9 bases from V and 3 from J; bases not matched to a gene: 9. DNA for the CDR3: TGTGCCAGTGGGACAGGGAGAGGAGACAATCAGCCCCAGCATTTT. This sequence encodes CASGTGRGDNQPQHF.

J is TRBJ2-1 and V is TRBV19; D is unclear. V was shortened by 2 bases and J by 5 bases, with 7 bases between the two germline ends. CDR1 and CDR2 (germline): LNHDA, SQIVND (reference sequence). This CDR3 has 13 residues. This CDR3 reads CASSIRLNNEQFF. The CDR3 DNA follows: TGTGCCAGTAGTATACGGCTCAACAATGAGCAGTTCTTC. Complete variable domain (other parts from reference TRBV19 and TRBJ2-1): DGGITQSPKYLFRKEGQNVTLSCEQNLNHDAMYWYRQDPGQGLRLIYYSQIVNDFQKGDIAEGYSVSREKKESFPLTVTSAQKNPTAFYLCASSIRLNNEQFFGPGTRLTVL.

The rearrangement links TRBV5-1 to TRBJ2-5; D remains ambiguous. With the DNA end fitting TRBJ2-7 better, the J assignment may be wrong. Per germline, CDR1 SGHRS and CDR2 YFSETQ. CDR3 size: 15 residues. In DNA form, the CDR3 reads TGCGCCAGCAGCTTGGCTAGGGCGTCAACCTACGAGCAGTACTTC. This gives the protein CASSLARASTYEQYF.

This chain joins TRBV28 and TRBJ1-1; tentatively, D is TRBD1 (6 bases). Per the germline V gene, CDR1 is MDHEN and CDR2 is SYDVKM. V was pared by 3 bases and J by 3 bases, with 23 bases between. CDR3 length: 18 amino acids. The DNA of the CDR3 is TGTGCCAGCAGTTTTATCGGAGAGATTGGGGGCTGGGACACTGAAGCTTTCTTT. This translates into CASSFIGEIGGWDTEAFF.

This sequence joins TRBV4-1 and TRBJ1-2, with D unclear. CDR1 and CDR2 (germline): MGHRA, YSYEKL. CDR3 length: 14 amino acids. The V end lost 2 bases, the J end lost 6 bases, and 13 bases lay between the germline ends. The CDR3 loop is CASSQRLSRHGYTF. Here the CDR3 DNA reads TGCGCCAGCAGCCAACGCCTTTCAAGGCATGGCTACACCTTC.

In its sample, this clone was seen a few times. This chain links TRBV9 with TRBJ2-7, with D possibly TRBD2 on 6 matching bases. Germline values: CDR1 SGDLS, CDR2 YYNGEE. The germline V and J ends were trimmed by 3 bases and 0 bases, with 10 bases remaining between them. CDR3 length equals 14 residues. This chain's CDR3 is CASSEGSGSYEQYF. For the CDR3, the DNA is TGTGCCAGCAGCGAGGGTAGCGGCTCCTACGAGCAGTACTTC.

The sample holds one count of this clone. The genes are TRBV4-3 and TRBJ2-5; 9 positions agree with TRBD2. The germline gives CDR1 LGHNA, CDR2 YSLEER. The CDR3 contains 18 residues. V gave up 2 bases and J gave up 0 bases; unmatched junction bases: 10. CDR3 in amino acids: CASSQSVLSGGYQETQYF. CDR3 DNA: TGCGCCAGCAGCCAAAGCGTCTTGAGCGGGGGGTACCAAGAGACCCAGTACTTC.

This chain connects TRBV28 to TRBJ1-5, with 7 bases matching TRBD1. This CDR3 spans 17 amino acids. J was trimmed by 3 bases and V by 6 bases; bases with no gene match: 14. Germline CDR1 reads MDHEN; CDR2 reads SYDVKM. The CDR3 region is CASSLSKGAQNNQPQHF. In DNA form, the CDR3 reads TGTGCCAGCAGCCTCAGTAAGGGGGCGCAGAACAATCAGCCCCAGCATTTT.

This clone showed up just a few times. V and J are TRBV30 and TRBJ2-5; no reliable D call. This CDR3 is built from 15 residues. V was clipped by 2 bases and J by 2 bases, with 15 bases between them. Germline V CDR1 and CDR2: GTSNPN, SVGIG (reference sequence). The CDR3 sequence: CAWSPDPYPQETQYF. CDR3 coding DNA: TGTGCCTGGAGTCCGGACCCATACCCTCAAGAGACCCAGTACTTC.

V gene TRBV5-4 combines with J gene TRBJ2-4; perhaps TRBD1 as D (5 bases). Germline CDR1 reads SGHNT; CDR2 reads YYREEE (reference sequence). The V end lost 0 bases, the J end lost 1 base, and 5 bases lay between the germline ends. CDR3 length equals 14 residues. CDR3 residues: CASSLGGAKNIQYF. CDR3 sequence (DNA): TGTGCCAGCAGCTTGGGGGGCGCCAAAAACATTCAGTACTTC.